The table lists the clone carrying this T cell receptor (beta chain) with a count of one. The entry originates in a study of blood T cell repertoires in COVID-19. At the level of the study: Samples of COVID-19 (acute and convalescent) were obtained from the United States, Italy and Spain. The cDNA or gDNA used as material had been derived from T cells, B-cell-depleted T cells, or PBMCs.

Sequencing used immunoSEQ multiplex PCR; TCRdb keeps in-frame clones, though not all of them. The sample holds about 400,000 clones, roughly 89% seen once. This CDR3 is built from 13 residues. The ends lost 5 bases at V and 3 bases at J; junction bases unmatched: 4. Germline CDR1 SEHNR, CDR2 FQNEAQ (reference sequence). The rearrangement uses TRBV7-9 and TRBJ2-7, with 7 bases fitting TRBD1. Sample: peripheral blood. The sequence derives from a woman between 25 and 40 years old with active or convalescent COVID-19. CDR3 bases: TGTGCCAGCAGCGAGGACAGGAACTACGAGCAGTACTTC. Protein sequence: CASSEDRNYEQYF.